The T cell receptor (beta chain) under discussion was sequenced for a study of blood T cells in healthy people across ages. Whole-study findings and limits: Percentage of naive T cells showed a strong correlation with TCR beta diversity. Diversity figures derived from one million T cells were judged to underestimate the true value. Per million T cells, TCR beta diversity dropped about linearly as age rose.

Together with a sample-barcoded 5' primer, a J-beta primer mix was included in a second PCR lasting about 7 to 11 cycles. One entry per CDR3 protein, called by TCRdb with MiXCR from the 5' RACE reads. This sample carries hundreds of thousands of distinct CDR3 sequences, 58% of them seen once, and the ten largest clones take 20% to 25%. The V segment lost 5 bases and the J segment 3 bases; nucleotides outside the gene matches: 8. This CDR3 spans 16 amino acids. CDR1 SGHTA and CDR2 FQGNSA come from the germline V gene. Remarks on this clonotype: What it recognizes is unknown.

The sample comprised blood. The rearrangement uses TRBV7-2 and TRBJ1-1, with 11 nucleotides matching TRBD1. The clonotype was recovered from a man aged 25 to 45 in good health. CDR3 sequence: CASSAFRDRGDTEAFF. The CDR3 DNA reads TGTGCCAGCAGCGCATTCCGGGACAGGGGGGACACTGAAGCTTTCTTT.